These T cell receptor beta chains were read from a single sample in a study of identical twins. From the 5' RACE reads, TCRdb called clonotypes with MiXCR, one entry per CDR3 protein. The table shows roughly 1.6 million distinct CDR3 sequences, with 32% occurring only once. The specimen sequenced was cord blood. The receptors shown here come from a newborn girl in good health. Both conserved end residues are trimmed from each CDR3.

V,CDR3
TRBV4-1,ASSQKGRERGTDTQY
TRBV5-1,ASSSRDKLYEQY
TRBV25-1,ASSLQLGTNEKLF
TRBV2,ASSEYVGPYEQY
TRBV20-1,SARVAGPRDTQY
TRBV4-2,ASSQARTSGGPHNEQY
TRBV28,ASSLKHRDPYEQY
TRBV7-2,ASTRSGGKGNEQF
TRBV5-6,ASSLGPLNYGYT
TRBV5-1,ASSWGLVDYETQY
TRBV4-2,ASSQDRRETRY
TRBV12-3/TRBV12-4,ASSFLGTTDTRY
TRBV6-2/TRBV6-3,ASSSRGRDSYEQY
TRBV24-1,ATSDSRGHQPQH
TRBV4-1,ASSQLAGHTDTQY
TRBV12-3/TRBV12-4,ASQRGMNTEAF
TRBV5-6,ASSFWLGITTNTEAF
TRBV12-3/TRBV12-4,ASSVAFRGF
TRBV4-2,ASSPREEGYEQY
TRBV20-1,SAPRNGELF
TRBV9,ASSVVLSWGNTEAF
TRBV7-2,ASSTFRQGGAANYGYT
TRBV12-3/TRBV12-4,ASRAGTGSYNEQY
TRBV12-3/TRBV12-4,ASSPTPNEQF
TRBV20-1,SASDRNYGYT
TRBV4-2,ASSQGFRGTEEQY
TRBV29-1,SVGPVRYEQY
TRBV5-1,ASSLRLADFTRSYNEQY
TRBV5-1,ASRMLLQETQY
TRBV29-1,SAGTGQNTEAF
TRBV20-1,SAVTSGGWVYEQY
TRBV20-1,SAKAGGPTDTQY
TRBV20-1,SARKPNEGATNTGELF
TRBV13,ASSSLGLPEQF
TRBV12-3/TRBV12-4,ASPHGGGYEQY
TRBV5-1,ATGLAGVTDTQY
TRBV7-2,ASSFDLSGEQF
TRBV12-3/TRBV12-4,ASSLPGLGDEQF
TRBV19,ASSTGTGGPNYGYT
TRBV4-1,ASSQKRSGANVLT
TRBV3-1,ASSQSVVWETQY
TRBV5-1,ASSFSGSYETQY
TRBV12-3/TRBV12-4,ASSFRGGRSYNEQF
TRBV6-5,ASSYQGRGGTDTQY
TRBV13,ASSRGLAPNEQF
TRBV4-2,ASSQEEQMNEKLF
TRBV4-1,ASSRGRGEVNSPLH
TRBV9,ASSVGGRAEAF
TRBV20-1,SARVTGPRTNSPLH
TRBV4-2,ASSQSASGGYRYNEQY
TRBV29-1,RVERGIGFYEQY
TRBV27,ASSLYGTGASEAF
TRBV29-1,SVQGPNQPQH